This TCR beta chain was captured by sequencing in a study of long-term antiretroviral therapy in people with HIV. The CDR3 runs 12 residues. Germline CDR1 MNHNY, CDR2 SVGAGI (reference sequence). The ends were cut back, 5 bases at V and 13 bases at J, with 14 bases in the middle. This clone was observed once. The run of the v3.0 immunoSEQ assay was at survey level. Clones were sequenced by immunoSEQ multiplex PCR, and TCRdb holds only the in-frame ones, with some missing. The top ten hold roughly 15% of the sample, which has around 13,000 clones, about 82% seen once. Specimens retained about 0.95-11 million cryopreserved PBMC preceding DNA extraction.

The sample in question was unsorted PBMCs, obtained 1.8 years before starting antiretroviral therapy. The chain recombines TRBV6-6 with TRBJ2-2; TRBD2 is a possible D gene (5 bases). The receptor was derived from a woman aged 35 to 49 with HIV. The CDR3 spells CASSPEGPGLFF. Written as DNA, the CDR3 is TGTGCCAGCAGTCCCGAGGGCCCGGGGCTGTTTTTT.